These 2 T cell receptor beta chains were sequenced from one sample in a study of cytomegalovirus exposure and HLA in healthy donors. Use of 60 Vbeta and 13 Jbeta primers characterized the PCR. TCRdb's copy holds only in-frame clones and misses some; the assay was immunoSEQ multiplex PCR. This table has some 62,000 clones, around 87% appearing once. Sequences were obtained from PBMCs. The receptors were sampled from a man younger than 35 in good health and CMV-seronegative.

The rearrangement links TRBV4-1 to TRBJ2-5; 8 bases fit TRBD2. The CDR3 sequence is 14 residues long. J lost 5 bases, V lost 3 bases, and 5 bases had no gene match. From germline, CDR1 is MGHRA and CDR2 YSYEKL. CDR3 in DNA: TGCGCCAGCAGCCACGGGGGGGGCGGGGAGACCCAGTACTTC. This sequence encodes CASSHGGGGETQYF.

This sequence joins TRBV10-3 and TRBJ1-3, with a tentative D call TRBD1 (5 bases). Between the trimmed V and J ends, which lost 6 bases and 4 bases, there was a span of 13 bases. The CDR3 is made up of 14 amino acids. CDR1 is ENHRY and CDR2 is SYGVKD in the germline V gene. This CDR3 is CAIRYGTAGNTIYF. The CDR3, as DNA: TGTGCCATCAGGTACGGGACTGCAGGAAACACCATATATTTT.